The source of this T cell receptor (beta chain) is a study of regulatory T cells in long-lasting Graves disease. General observations from the study: Examination was confined to peripheral blood, excluding thyroid tissue.

Construction of the TCR beta libraries employed iRepertoire HTBI primers in conjunction with Arm-PCR of CDR3 regions. TCRdb recomputed calls from the multiplex PCR reads with MiXCR, one row per CDR3 protein. The profile shows about 470,000 distinct CDR3 sequences, more than 20% of them singletons. Looked up from germline, CDR1 is SGHTA and CDR2 is FQGTGA. The CDR3 has 15 residues. J was trimmed by 4 bases and V by 5 bases; bases with no gene match: 9. Time point denoted: persistent/refractory GD, antithyroid drugs over 5 years with positive TRAb. There was RNA extracted from PBMCs, and the TCR library was made from it. As concerns this clonotype: Antigen: not known.

This specimen was peripheral blood mononuclear cells (PBMCs), taken when the disease was refractory, from a patient treated with antithyroid drugs. The chain employs TRBV7-3 and TRBJ1-2, with TRBD1 matching 8 bases. The receptor was derived from a female donor with Graves disease. CDR3 DNA sequence: TGTGCCAGCAGCCAGGCAGGGGGCGCGGGCTATGGCTACACCTTC. Protein: CASSQAGGAGYGYTF.